A selection of T cell receptor beta chains follows, all from one sample in a study of radiation and T cells in renal cell carcinoma. The protocol was immunoSEQ multiplex PCR, while the TCRdb copy is restricted to in-frame clones and leaves out a portion. The sample contains around 160,000 clones, 88% of which appear only once. This material consisted of blood, taken from a patient whose treatment included radiotherapy and nephrectomy. These receptors all come from a woman between 65 and 79 years old with renal cell carcinoma. The CDR3 runs from the conserved cysteine through the conserved F or W. A D gene is named only where the DNA matches it firmly. Size is stated for part of the rows, as once, few or many counts, or as a class when the clone is expanded.

TRBV5-4	TRBJ2-5	-	-	TGTGCCAGCAGCAAAGGAGAACTAGGGACCCAGTACTTC	CASSKGELGTQYF
TRBV7-9	TRBJ1-4	-	-	TGTGCCAGCAGCTTATGGCGCAGGCCGAGGGCTAATGAAAAACTGTTTTTT	CASSLWRRPRANEKLFF
TRBV6-5	TRBJ1-3	-	-	TGTGCCAGCACCTCACCTTTGGGAAACACCATATATTTT	CASTSPLGNTIYF
TRBV21-1	TRBJ2-2	many	-	TGTGCCAGCAGCAAAGGGTGGACAGGGTTACCGAACACCGGGGAGCTGTTTTTT	CASSKGWTGLPNTGELFF
TRBV6-6	TRBJ1-1	-	-	TGTGCCAGCAGTTACTCTGGGTCCACTGAAGCTTTCTTT	CASSYSGSTEAFF
TRBV2	TRBJ1-2	-	TRBD1	TGTGCCAGCATGCAGGGGGCGCGAGGCTACACCTTC	CASMQGARGYTF
TRBV9	TRBJ2-1	-	TRBD1	TGTGCCAGCAGCGTAGGTCAGGGGGCTTACAATGAGCAGTTCTTC	CASSVGQGAYNEQFF
TRBV30	TRBJ2-3	-	TRBD2	TGTGCCTGGACCCTACAAGCGGGGGGCGGGGGTACGCAGTATTTT	CAWTLQAGGGGTQYF
TRBV7-9	TRBJ1-3	-	-	TGTGCCAGCACCTTCGGGAGTAGCTCTGGAAACACCATATATTTT	CASTFGSSSGNTIYF
TRBV19	TRBJ2-1	-	-	TGTGCCAGTAGTACGCAGGGTGGCCCCTACAATGAGCAGTTCTTC	CASSTQGGPYNEQFF
TRBV7-9	TRBJ2-1	-	-	TGTGCCAGCAGCTTAGTTAACAGCCCCTACAATGAGCAGTTCTTC	CASSLVNSPYNEQFF
TRBV28	TRBJ2-7	-	-	TGTGCCAGCAGCCCCGGAGGGTCGGGCTCCTACGAGCAGTACTTC	CASSPGGSGSYEQYF
TRBV2	TRBJ1-1	-	-	TGTGCCAGCAGCCTGGGTAGTACCCCTGAAGCTTTCTTT	CASSLGSTPEAFF
TRBV2	TRBJ2-5	-	-	TGTGCCAGCAGTGCTCCGGGTTTCCAAGAGACCCAGTACTTC	CASSAPGFQETQYF
TRBV29-1	TRBJ1-3	-	-	TGCAGCGTAACTTCTGGAAACACCATATATTTT	CSVTSGNTIYF
TRBV6-1	TRBJ1-5	once	-	TGTGCCAGCAGTGGCAGTAGCAATCAGCCCCAGCATTTT	CASSGSSNQPQHF
TRBV9	TRBJ2-1	-	-	TGTGCCAGCAGCACCGGCACCTCCTCCTACAATGAGCAGTTCTTC	CASSTGTSSYNEQFF
TRBV28	TRBJ1-1	-	TRBD1	TGTGCCAGCTATACCGGGACAGGGGTCACTGAAGCTTTCTTT	CASYTGTGVTEAFF
TRBV6-5	TRBJ2-1	-	TRBD2	TGTGCCAGCAGTTACTCCACTAGCGGGGGGCAGAATGAGCAGTTCTTC	CASSYSTSGGQNEQFF
TRBV12-5	TRBJ2-7	-	TRBD2	TGTGCTAGTGCTCTAGCGGGGGGGCCGAGCGAGCAGTACTTC	CASALAGGPSEQYF
TRBV6-1	TRBJ1-3	-	-	TGTGCCAGCAGTCCCCGGGCCGCTGGAAACACCATATATTTT	CASSPRAAGNTIYF
TRBV12-5	TRBJ2-1	-	TRBD2	TGTGCTAGTGGTTTAGCGGGGGCGCACAATGAGCAGTTCTTC	CASGLAGAHNEQFF
TRBV9	TRBJ2-7	-	-	TGTGCCAGCAGCGCGCATGCTGACGGATTCGACTCCTACGAGCAGTACTTC	CASSAHADGFDSYEQYF
TRBV2	TRBJ2-2	-	-	TGTGCCGCCCGGACAATCAGGGGCACCGGGGAGCTGTTTTTT	CAARTIRGTGELFF